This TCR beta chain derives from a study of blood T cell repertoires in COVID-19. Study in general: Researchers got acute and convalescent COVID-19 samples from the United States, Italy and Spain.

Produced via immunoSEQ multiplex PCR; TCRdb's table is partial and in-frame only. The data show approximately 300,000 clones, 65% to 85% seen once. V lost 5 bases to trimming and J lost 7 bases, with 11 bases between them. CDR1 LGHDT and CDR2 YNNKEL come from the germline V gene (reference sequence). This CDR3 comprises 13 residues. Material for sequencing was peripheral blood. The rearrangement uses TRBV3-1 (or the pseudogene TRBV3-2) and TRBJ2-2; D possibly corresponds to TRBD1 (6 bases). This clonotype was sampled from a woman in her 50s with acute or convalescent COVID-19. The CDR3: CASSGGRGGELFF. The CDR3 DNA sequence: TGTGCCAGCAGCGGGGGCCGGGGCGGGGAGCTGTTTTTT.